These 4 T cell receptor beta chains were sequenced from one sample in a study of shared clonotypes between healthy human individuals. Method: immunoSEQ multiplex PCR; TCRdb's copy keeps in-frame clones and lacks some. The table has about 2.4 million clones, more than 85% seen once; the top ten hold approximately 0.37%. Specimen: naive CD4+ T cells from PBMCs. Subset here: CD45RA+ positively selected. Receptor source: a man younger than 35 in good health. Some clones in this sample may be carry-over from other donors' samples.

The gene calls are TRBV5-1 and TRBJ1-1, with D perhaps TRBD1 (6 bases). From germline, CDR1 is SGHRS and CDR2 YFSETQ. Trimming removed 0 bases at V and 1 base at J, with 10 bases between. The length of the CDR3 is 15 residues. The CDR3 region has the DNA TGCGCCAGCAGCTTGGTACAGGGCCCGAACACTGAAGCTTTCTTT. Its protein is CASSLVQGPNTEAFF.

This clone was counted only a few times. V is TRBV6-6 and J is TRBJ2-7, with D perhaps assigned TRBD1 or TRBD2 (5 bases each). This CDR3 is built from 14 residues. V lost 6 bases, J lost 2 bases, and 14 bases lay in between. In germline, CDR1 is MNHNY, CDR2 SVGAGI (reference sequence). CDR3 residues: CASRAGTRPYEQYF. The CDR3 DNA reads as TGTGCCAGCAGAGCCGGGACCAGGCCCTACGAGCAGTACTTC.

The rearrangement links TRBV19 to TRBJ1-2, with D possibly TRBD1 on 5 matching bases. The V gene lost 5 bases and the J gene lost 4 bases, with 14 bases spanning the gap. The CDR3 has 14 amino acids. Germline CDR1 and CDR2: LNHDA and SQIVND (reference sequence). CDR3 coding DNA: TGTGCCAGTAGTCCCTTGACAGTTGGCTATGGCTACACCTTC. Amino acids: CASSPLTVGYGYTF.

The chain couples TRBV30 to TRBJ2-2; no definite D call. Trimming removed 5 bases from V and 1 base from J, with 5 bases in between. CDR1 and CDR2 from the germline V gene are GTSNPN and SVGIG (reference sequence). There are 12 residues in the CDR3. This CDR3 is CAWPGNTGELFF. As DNA, the CDR3 is TGTGCCTGGCCAGGGAACACCGGGGAGCTGTTTTTT.